These T cell receptor beta chains were read from a single sample in a study of cytomegalovirus exposure and HLA in healthy donors. The data were produced by immunoSEQ multiplex PCR, yet TCRdb's version contains in-frame clones alone and is incomplete. The data contain around 100,000 clones, about 80% of them singletons. Source material: PBMCs. Receptor source: a middle-aged woman in good health and CMV-seronegative. Each CDR3 is given with its conserved first and last residue. A D gene is named only where the DNA matches it firmly. The listing skips clone size in some rows; elsewhere it reads once, few, many or a size class.

J,V,D,size,DNA,CDR3
TRBJ1-2,TRBV5-8,TRBD1,.,TGTGCCAGCAGCGGGGACAGGGAACTCTATGGCTACACCTTC,CASSGDRELYGYTF
TRBJ2-4,TRBV4-3,TRBD2,.,TGCGCCAGCAGCCAAGATCGGGGAGGGGCCAAAAACATTCAGTACTTC,CASSQDRGGAKNIQYF
TRBJ2-2,TRBV6-6,.,few,TGTGCCAGCAGTTACTTAGCGTCAGGGGAACGGGAGCTGTTTTTT,CASSYLASGERELFF
TRBJ1-3,TRBV29-1,.,.,TGCAGCGCCCGCTGGGGAGCGGGAAACACCATATATTTT,CSARWGAGNTIYF
TRBJ1-3,TRBV10-2,TRBD1,.,TGCGCCAGCACCTATACCGGGACAGGGTTAACTGGAAACACCATATATTTT,CASTYTGTGLTGNTIYF
TRBJ2-5,TRBV5-4,TRBD2,.,TGTGCCAGCAGCCCGACTAGCGGTCCCCAAGAGACCCAGTACTTC,CASSPTSGPQETQYF
TRBJ1-3,TRBV9,.,.,TGTGCCAGCAGCGCAGAGGGGGTCTCTGGAAACACCATATATTTT,CASSAEGVSGNTIYF
TRBJ1-2,TRBV9,.,.,TGTGCCAGCAGCGTTGGAGGGGAGGTCGACTATGGCTACACCTTC,CASSVGGEVDYGYTF
TRBJ2-5,TRBV7-2,TRBD2,once,TGTGCCAGCCAGCCCCGCTCGGGGGGGAGCGGGACCCAGTACTTC,CASQPRSGGSGTQYF
TRBJ2-7,TRBV28,TRBD1,.,TGTGCCAGCATCGACAGGGGGCGGACCTACGAGCAGTACTTC,CASIDRGRTYEQYF
TRBJ2-2,TRBV7-8,TRBD2,.,TGTGCCAGCAGCTTAGTGAGCGGGGGGGCCGGGGAGCTGTTTTTT,CASSLVSGGAGELFF
TRBJ2-1,TRBV2,TRBD2,once,TGTGCCAGCAGTGGACTAGCTGCAAATGAGCAGTTCTTC,CASSGLAANEQFF
TRBJ2-7,TRBV19,TRBD2,.,TGTGCCACCTCTCTAGCGGGAGCTTCCTACGAGCAGTACTTC,CATSLAGASYEQYF
TRBJ1-4,TRBV6-6,.,few,TGTGCCAGCAGTTACGGCAGGGGCGCTGAAAAACTGTTTTTT,CASSYGRGAEKLFF
TRBJ2-7,TRBV6-5,TRBD1,.,TGTGCCAGCAGTTACAATTCAGGGGGCCCCTACGAGCAGTACTTC,CASSYNSGGPYEQYF
TRBJ2-7,TRBV5-6,TRBD1,.,TGTGCCAGCAGCTTGCGGGACAGGGTAGTGTTAGGCGAGCAGTACTTC,CASSLRDRVVLGEQYF
TRBJ2-1,TRBV5-1,.,.,TGCGCCAGCAGACAGGGAATTAGCAATGAGCAGTTCTTC,CASRQGISNEQFF
TRBJ2-3,TRBV4-1,.,.,TGCGCCAGCAGCCTGGATTCAATGGACACCACTAGCACAGATACGCAGTATTTT,CASSLDSMDTTSTDTQYF
TRBJ2-7,TRBV6-5,.,.,TGTGCCAGCAGACCTAGACTGACCTCCTACGAGCAGTACTTC,CASRPRLTSYEQYF
TRBJ2-3,TRBV9,.,.,TGTGCCAGTGGGCCCCTCCCTGCAAGAGATACGCAGTATTTT,CASGPLPARDTQYF
TRBJ2-5,TRBV19,TRBD2,.,TGTGCCAGTAGTATTAGCGGGAGTCGAGAGACCCAGTACTTC,CASSISGSRETQYF
TRBJ1-2,TRBV27,.,.,TGTGCCAGCAGTATCGAAGTCGGGGGGAGCTATGGCTACACCTTC,CASSIEVGGSYGYTF
TRBJ1-5,TRBV19,.,.,TGTGCCAGTAGTATGGCTAGGGCAGGGGTGTCCCCTCAGCCCCAGCATTTT,CASSMARAGVSPQPQHF
TRBJ2-2,TRBV19,.,once,TGTGCCAGTAGTATTCTAGGGAGAACCGGGGAGCTGTTTTTT,CASSILGRTGELFF
TRBJ2-7,TRBV30,TRBD2,.,TGTGCCTGGAGTCCACCGCCGCGACTAGCCGCCACCTACGAGCAGTACTTC,CAWSPPPRLAATYEQYF
TRBJ2-2,TRBV4-2,TRBD1,.,TGTGCCAGCAGCCAGGGACAGGGGAACACCGGGGAGCTGTTTTTT,CASSQGQGNTGELFF
TRBJ1-5,TRBV10-2,.,few,TGCGCCAGCAGTGCTATTCTTGGTGATAGCAATCAGCCCCAGCATTTT,CASSAILGDSNQPQHF
TRBJ2-5,TRBV6-6,TRBD2,.,TGTGCCAGCAGACCCGGGGGGGCACGAGAGACCCAGTACTTC,CASRPGGARETQYF
TRBJ1-5,TRBV28,TRBD1,.,TGTGCCAGCAATACAGGGGGCGCGGAGCCCCAGCATTTT,CASNTGGAEPQHF
TRBJ2-2,TRBV19,.,once,TGTGCCAGTAGTATGAGGCAACCGGGGACCGGGGAGCTGTTTTTT,CASSMRQPGTGELFF
TRBJ2-2,TRBV5-4,TRBD1,.,TGTGCCAGCAGTTCCTCCGGGACAGGCTCCACCGGGGAGCTGTTTTTT,CASSSSGTGSTGELFF
TRBJ2-1,TRBV7-6,.,.,TGTGCCAGCAGCTTATCTCGGTACAATGAGCAGTTCTTC,CASSLSRYNEQFF
TRBJ2-1,TRBV25-1,TRBD2,.,TGTGCCAGCAGTGACCCCCGGGCGGGAGGGTGGGGGAATGAGCAGTTCTTC,CASSDPRAGGWGNEQFF
TRBJ2-7,TRBV6-5,TRBD2,.,TGTGCCAGCAGTTCTAGCGGGAGGCCCTCCTACGAGCAGTACTTC,CASSSSGRPSYEQYF
TRBJ1-1,TRBV2,.,.,TGTGCCAGCAGTGAGGGGGGGCGGGCGAGGAACACTGAAGCTTTCTTT,CASSEGGRARNTEAFF
TRBJ1-2,TRBV30,TRBD1,.,TGTGCCTGGAGGACAGGGGGCTATGGCTACACCTTC,CAWRTGGYGYTF
TRBJ2-6,TRBV5-1,.,.,TGCGCCAGCAGCTTCCGCAGGGCCTCTGGGGCCAACGTCCTGACTTTC,CASSFRRASGANVLTF
TRBJ2-7,TRBV11-2,TRBD1,.,TGTGCCAGCAGCAGAAGACAGGGGGGTGGCTCCTACGAGCAGTACTTC,CASSRRQGGGSYEQYF
TRBJ2-3,TRBV4-3,TRBD1,.,TGCGCCAGCAGCCAAGATAGGGGCAGGGGGGATACGCAGTATTTT,CASSQDRGRGDTQYF
TRBJ2-7,TRBV14,TRBD2,few,TGTGCCAGCAGCCAAGAAGGGCCTAGCGGGAGCCACGAGCAGTACTTC,CASSQEGPSGSHEQYF
TRBJ2-2,TRBV9,TRBD2,.,TGTGCCAGCAGCTCGCTAGCGGGAGGGCCCGGGGAGCTGTTTTTT,CASSSLAGGPGELFF
TRBJ2-3,TRBV4-2,TRBD2,.,TGTGCCAGCAGCGGCGGACTAGCGGGAGGGCTTGCGGATACGCAGTATTTT,CASSGGLAGGLADTQYF
TRBJ1-2,TRBV19,.,.,TGTGCCAGTAGTAGCCTTCAGGGCCCCTCTAACTATGGCTACACCTTC,CASSSLQGPSNYGYTF
TRBJ2-3,TRBV10-2,TRBD1,.,TGCGCCAGCGGGACAGGTAGCACAGATACGCAGTATTTT,CASGTGSTDTQYF
TRBJ2-1,TRBV2,.,.,TGTGCCAGCAGTGAAGGAAGCGCGGGGGCAGCCAATGAGCAGTTCTTC,CASSEGSAGAANEQFF
TRBJ2-2,TRBV4-3,.,.,TGCGCCAGCAGCCAAGACAGGGCCCGAACGGGCGGGGAGCTGTTTTTT,CASSQDRARTGGELFF
TRBJ2-7,TRBV15,.,.,TGTGCCACCAGCAGCGGGGAAGGCGAGCAGTACTTC,CATSSGEGEQYF
TRBJ2-5,TRBV7-9,.,.,TGTTCCAGCAGCTTCCTAGAGACCCAGTACTTC,CSSSFLETQYF
TRBJ1-4,TRBV19,.,.,TGTGCCAGTAGTATCGGTGAAAAACTGTTTTTT,CASSIGEKLFF
TRBJ2-7,TRBV18,TRBD2,.,TGTGCCAGCTCACCACGCACTAGCGGGGACTCCTACGAGCAGTACTTC,CASSPRTSGDSYEQYF
TRBJ2-5,TRBV7-9,.,.,TGTGCCAGCAGCTTAAGTACAGGCCAAGAGACCCAGTACTTC,CASSLSTGQETQYF
TRBJ1-1,TRBV7-2,TRBD1,.,TGTGCCAGCAGCCTTCACGGGGACAGGGGAGTTTCAGAAGCTTTCTTT,CASSLHGDRGVSEAFF
TRBJ2-5,TRBV2,TRBD2,.,TGTGCCAGCGTGGGCGGGGGGGTGAAGACCCAGTACTTC,CASVGGGVKTQYF